Presented here are 8 T cell receptor beta chains from one specimen sequenced in a study of cytomegalovirus exposure and HLA in healthy donors. Sequencing was performed with immunoSEQ multiplex PCR; in TCRdb, only in-frame clones are kept and a portion is missing. Of 150,000 to 200,000 clones in the sample, around 88% are singletons; the top ten hold around 1.6%. What was sequenced was PBMCs. The receptors stem from a woman aged 18-29 years in good health and CMV-seronegative.

CDR3 DNA: TGCGCCAGCAGTCCCGAACCTAGCTCCTACGAGCAGTACTTC. It yields the protein CASSPEPSSYEQYF. V usage is TRBV10-1 and J usage is TRBJ2-7; D remains ambiguous. Trimming took 5 bases from V and 0 from J, leaving 11 bases between them. This CDR3 comprises 14 residues. CDR1 is WNHNN and CDR2 is SYGVQD in the germline V gene (reference sequence).

The V and J genes are TRBV2 and TRBJ1-5, with D perhaps matching TRBD1 (5 bases). The length of the CDR3 is 15 residues. Germline loops: CDR1 SNHLY, CDR2 FYNNEI. V gave up 6 bases and J gave up 4 bases, with 16 bases separating them. The CDR3 region has the DNA TGTGCCAGCAGGGACCGGGGGGGGACTAATCAGCCCCAGCATTTT. Protein sequence: CASRDRGGTNQPQHF.

This chain links TRBV27 with TRBJ1-2; no clear D gene. Germline V gene lookup returns CDR1 MNHEY and CDR2 SMNVEV (reference sequence). V was trimmed by 5 bases and J by 4 bases, leaving 17 bases between them. This CDR3 spans 15 amino acids. CDR3 nucleotide sequence: TGTGCCAGCAGTCCCCGGTCCCCCACTAGCTATGGCTACACCTTC. Protein: CASSPRSPTSYGYTF.

The J gene is TRBJ2-3, the V gene TRBV7-6, with D perhaps matching TRBD1 (6 bases). The ends were cut back, 3 bases at V and 2 bases at J, with 15 bases in the middle. The CDR3 sequence is 16 residues long. Germline values: CDR1 SGHVS, CDR2 FNYEAQ. The CDR3 is CASSLRTGPSTDTQYF. For the CDR3, the DNA is TGTGCCAGCAGCTTGCGCACAGGGCCATCCACAGATACGCAGTATTTT. Looking up the rest from reference TRBV7-6 and TRBJ2-3 gives the full variable domain: GAGVSQSPRYKVTKRGQDVALRCDPISGHVSLYWYRQALGQGPEFLTYFNYEAQQDKSGLPNDRFSAERPEGSISTLTIQRTEQRDSAMYRCASSLRTGPSTDTQYFGPGTRLTVL.

The CDR3 DNA is TGTGCCAGCTCACGAGGTCTAGCGGAATACAATGAGCAGTTCTTC. Its translation: CASSRGLAEYNEQFF. This chain links TRBV18 with TRBJ2-1; TRBD2 matches 7 bases. Germline V lookup: CDR1 KGHSH, CDR2 LQKENI. V shed 4 bases and J 4 bases; nucleotides not matched to a gene: 7. This CDR3 is built from 15 residues.

This chain links TRBV30 with TRBJ2-7; the D gene is possibly TRBD2 (6 bases). The V end lost 0 bases, the J end lost 5 bases, and 17 bases lay between the germline ends. Germline CDR1 GTSNPN, CDR2 SVGIG (reference sequence). The CDR3 length is 15 residues. The CDR3 sequence is CAWSVAGSAGNEQYF. In DNA form, the CDR3 reads TGTGCCTGGAGTGTGGCAGGGTCGGCGGGGAACGAGCAGTACTTC.

This rearrangement joins TRBV7-6 to TRBJ2-3; no reliable D call. Germline CDR1 reads SGHVS; CDR2 reads FNYEAQ. This CDR3 region has 17 residues. V gave up 2 bases and J gave up 2 bases, with 17 bases separating them. CDR3 amino acids: CASSLLVRQAITDTQYF. The CDR3 DNA follows: TGTGCCAGCAGCTTATTAGTTAGGCAAGCGATCACAGATACGCAGTATTTT.

Only one count was recorded for this clone. The chain couples TRBV5-4 to TRBJ2-3; TRBD2 aligns across 14 bases. From germline, CDR1 is SGHNT and CDR2 YYREEE (reference sequence). There are 18 residues in the CDR3. Germline trimming cut 5 bases from V and 3 bases from J; bases unmatched to any gene: 11. The CDR3 DNA reads TGTGCCAGCAGTCCCAGACTAGCGGGAGGGTTGATGACAGATACGCAGTATTTT. Protein: CASSPRLAGGLMTDTQYF.